This T cell receptor beta chain was identified in a study of control samples from healthy donors and cancer patients. Sequencing was performed with immunoSEQ multiplex PCR; in TCRdb, only in-frame clones are kept and a portion is missing. The data contain 100,000 to 150,000 clones, roughly 90% of them singletons. Germline values: CDR1 SGHKS, CDR2 YYEKEE (reference sequence). This CDR3 spans 12 amino acids. Trimming removed 1 base at V and 5 bases at J, with 5 bases between. This clonotype was obtained from a man in his forties or fifties in good health. The specimen sequenced was blood. The chain employs TRBV5-5 and TRBJ2-3; D is unclear. In DNA, the CDR3 is TGTGCCAGCAGCTTGTGGGGAGATACGCAGTATTTT. Translated, it gives CASSLWGDTQYF.